This T cell receptor beta chain was observed in a study of blood T cell repertoires in COVID-19. Study information: PBMCs, B-cell-depleted T cells, or T cells provided the cDNA or gDNA that made up the material.

Germline V gene data show CDR1 as GTSNPN and CDR2 as SVGIG (reference sequence). The V gene lost 0 bases and the J gene lost 7 bases, with 7 bases spanning the gap. The CDR3 is 13 amino acids. With regard to this clone: Other DNA sequences from this sample encode an identical CDR3 as well.

Original processing notes: How many nucleated cells were present was estimated from reference gene primer amplification. Sequencing was performed with immunoSEQ multiplex PCR; in TCRdb, only in-frame clones are kept and a portion is missing. The D gene and trimming were derived from the DNA, and the V and J assignments and clone size from that table. The table has around 94,000 clones, around four fifths seen once. The clonotype was recovered from a man between 40 and 49 years old with active or convalescent COVID-19. What was sequenced was peripheral blood. V and J are TRBV30 and TRBJ1-6; maybe TRBD1 (6 bases). The CDR3 loop reads CAWSVQGNSPLHF. The DNA of the CDR3 is TGTGCCTGGAGTGTACAGGGCAATTCACCCCTCCACTTT.